This is a list of T cell receptor beta chains from one sample in a study of blood T cell repertoires in COVID-19. TCRdb's table, derived via immunoSEQ multiplex PCR, lists solely in-frame clones and lacks some. The data contain roughly 280,000 clones, over 75% of them singletons. The specimen was PBMCs or T cells enriched from blood (not recorded which). The receptors come from a woman aged 18-35 years who had recovered from COVID-19. Each CDR3 is given with its conserved first and last residue. The order of the fields is D gene, V gene, clone size, J gene, CDR3 protein. A D gene is named only where the DNA matches it firmly. The listing skips clone size in some rows; elsewhere it reads once, few, many or a size class.

d_call: TRBD2; v_call: TRBV27; clone_size: .; j_call: TRBJ2-1; cdr3_aa: CASSLREGGWYEQFF
d_call: .; v_call: TRBV5-1; clone_size: .; j_call: TRBJ1-6; cdr3_aa: CASSLVPGSYNSPLHF
d_call: TRBD2; v_call: TRBV18; clone_size: .; j_call: TRBJ2-1; cdr3_aa: CASSPTAGGSYNEQFF
d_call: .; v_call: TRBV5-1; clone_size: .; j_call: TRBJ1-4; cdr3_aa: CASSLELGATNEKLFF
d_call: TRBD1; v_call: TRBV5-1; clone_size: .; j_call: TRBJ1-1; cdr3_aa: CASSLGTGGMNTEAFF
d_call: .; v_call: TRBV7-9; clone_size: .; j_call: TRBJ1-4; cdr3_aa: CASSLAFSEAGEKLFF
d_call: .; v_call: TRBV7-9; clone_size: .; j_call: TRBJ2-7; cdr3_aa: CASSLALGGGGYEQYF
d_call: .; v_call: TRBV5-4; clone_size: .; j_call: TRBJ2-1; cdr3_aa: CASSIRGGAWEQFF
d_call: .; v_call: TRBV14; clone_size: .; j_call: TRBJ1-2; cdr3_aa: CASSQITGSNYGYTF
d_call: .; v_call: TRBV25-1; clone_size: once; j_call: TRBJ2-7; cdr3_aa: CASSDGGGCNF
d_call: .; v_call: TRBV24-1; clone_size: .; j_call: TRBJ1-1; cdr3_aa: CATSDDRNTEAFF
d_call: TRBD2; v_call: TRBV10-3; clone_size: .; j_call: TRBJ2-7; cdr3_aa: CAISESILAGSPYEQYF
d_call: .; v_call: TRBV30; clone_size: .; j_call: TRBJ1-3; cdr3_aa: CAWSETFLSGNTIYF
d_call: TRBD2; v_call: TRBV14; clone_size: .; j_call: TRBJ2-1; cdr3_aa: CASSQGAGSYNEQFF
d_call: .; v_call: TRBV4-1; clone_size: .; j_call: TRBJ1-6; cdr3_aa: CASSQDGGYNSPLHF
d_call: .; v_call: TRBV19; clone_size: .; j_call: TRBJ1-1; cdr3_aa: CASHPGRGNTEAFF
d_call: TRBD1; v_call: TRBV30; clone_size: .; j_call: TRBJ2-7; cdr3_aa: CAWRGGRYEQYF
d_call: TRBD1; v_call: TRBV28; clone_size: few; j_call: TRBJ2-2; cdr3_aa: CASSSGQGATGELFF
d_call: TRBD1; v_call: TRBV11-1; clone_size: .; j_call: TRBJ1-1; cdr3_aa: CASSSFRGQLNTEAFF
d_call: TRBD1; v_call: TRBV6-5; clone_size: .; j_call: TRBJ1-2; cdr3_aa: CASSLGGGKGYTF
d_call: TRBD1; v_call: TRBV5-4; clone_size: .; j_call: TRBJ2-3; cdr3_aa: CASSLQGFADTQYF
d_call: TRBD1; v_call: TRBV5-1; clone_size: .; j_call: TRBJ1-2; cdr3_aa: CASSLGGGQFFYGYTF
d_call: TRBD2; v_call: TRBV10-3; clone_size: .; j_call: TRBJ2-1; cdr3_aa: CAISDGGEWYNEQFF
d_call: .; v_call: TRBV3-1/TRBV3-2; clone_size: .; j_call: TRBJ1-2; cdr3_aa: CASSQEVGGFGDYGYTF
d_call: TRBD2; v_call: TRBV28; clone_size: .; j_call: TRBJ2-1; cdr3_aa: CASTPSGGSYNEQFF
d_call: TRBD1; v_call: TRBV10-3; clone_size: .; j_call: TRBJ2-7; cdr3_aa: CAIRPDRVLDYEQYF
d_call: TRBD1; v_call: TRBV18; clone_size: few; j_call: TRBJ1-3; cdr3_aa: CASSPGTGPGNTIYF
d_call: .; v_call: TRBV2; clone_size: .; j_call: TRBJ2-1; cdr3_aa: CASSSWGVDGEQFF
d_call: .; v_call: TRBV11-3; clone_size: .; j_call: TRBJ2-7; cdr3_aa: CASSPTGKTHEQYF
d_call: .; v_call: TRBV19; clone_size: .; j_call: TRBJ1-2; cdr3_aa: CASSMPGVPYGYTF
d_call: .; v_call: TRBV2; clone_size: .; j_call: TRBJ1-5; cdr3_aa: CASSDGQGNNQPQHF
d_call: TRBD1; v_call: TRBV10-3; clone_size: .; j_call: TRBJ1-2; cdr3_aa: CAIRPGTGSSAGYTF
d_call: TRBD2; v_call: TRBV3-1/TRBV3-2; clone_size: .; j_call: TRBJ2-5; cdr3_aa: CASSQDSGTRETQYF
d_call: .; v_call: TRBV5-1; clone_size: .; j_call: TRBJ2-3; cdr3_aa: CASSLGRGSGAFETDTQYF
d_call: TRBD1; v_call: TRBV9; clone_size: few; j_call: TRBJ2-7; cdr3_aa: CASSPRQGGAYEQYF
d_call: TRBD1; v_call: TRBV7-9; clone_size: .; j_call: TRBJ2-7; cdr3_aa: CASSPSDRAWWEQYF
d_call: .; v_call: TRBV19; clone_size: .; j_call: TRBJ1-5; cdr3_aa: CASSTGRGQPQHF
d_call: TRBD1; v_call: TRBV2; clone_size: .; j_call: TRBJ1-5; cdr3_aa: CASNDRAQLPQHF
d_call: .; v_call: TRBV19; clone_size: once; j_call: TRBJ2-7; cdr3_aa: CASRGGGPYEQYF
d_call: .; v_call: TRBV5-1; clone_size: .; j_call: TRBJ1-4; cdr3_aa: CASSLGAGPEKLFF
d_call: .; v_call: TRBV5-6; clone_size: .; j_call: TRBJ2-7; cdr3_aa: CASSTGLSSYEQYF
d_call: .; v_call: TRBV19; clone_size: .; j_call: TRBJ2-7; cdr3_aa: CASSQAGQVTYEQYF
d_call: .; v_call: TRBV24-1; clone_size: .; j_call: TRBJ1-2; cdr3_aa: CATSVAPWEGYTF
d_call: TRBD1; v_call: TRBV3-1/TRBV3-2; clone_size: .; j_call: TRBJ2-1; cdr3_aa: CASSLTGTVYNEQFF
d_call: .; v_call: TRBV29-1; clone_size: .; j_call: TRBJ2-1; cdr3_aa: CSVSQIIQGNEQFF
d_call: .; v_call: TRBV4-1; clone_size: .; j_call: TRBJ2-7; cdr3_aa: CASSQPPAGAFYEQYF
d_call: TRBD1; v_call: TRBV5-8; clone_size: .; j_call: TRBJ2-7; cdr3_aa: CASTRTGEYYEQYF
d_call: TRBD1; v_call: TRBV30; clone_size: .; j_call: TRBJ1-3; cdr3_aa: CAWRLKDRVDSGNTIYF
d_call: .; v_call: TRBV12-3/TRBV12-4; clone_size: .; j_call: TRBJ2-7; cdr3_aa: CASRRDTYYEQYF